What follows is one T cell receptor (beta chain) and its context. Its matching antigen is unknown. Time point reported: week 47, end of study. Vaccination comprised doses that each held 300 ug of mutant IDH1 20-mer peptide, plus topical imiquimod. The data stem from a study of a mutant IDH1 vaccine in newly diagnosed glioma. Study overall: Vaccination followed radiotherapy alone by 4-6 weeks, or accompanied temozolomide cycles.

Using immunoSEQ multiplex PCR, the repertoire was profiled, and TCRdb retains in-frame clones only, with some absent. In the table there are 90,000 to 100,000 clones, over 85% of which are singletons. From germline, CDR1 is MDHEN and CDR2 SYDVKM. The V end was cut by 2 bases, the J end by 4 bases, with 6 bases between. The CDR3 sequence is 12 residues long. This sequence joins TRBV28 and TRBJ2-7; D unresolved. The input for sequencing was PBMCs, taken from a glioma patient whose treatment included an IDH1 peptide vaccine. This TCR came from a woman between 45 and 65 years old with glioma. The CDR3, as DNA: TGTGCCAGCAGTTTAGGCAGGTACGAGCAGTACTTC. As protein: CASSLGRYEQYF.